A single sample is the source of the 16 T cell receptor beta chains below, sequenced in a study of T cell responses to AZD1222 COVID-19 vaccine. TCRdb's copy holds only in-frame clones and misses some; the assay was immunoSEQ multiplex PCR. The data show over 130,000 clones, 85% to 90% seen once. This specimen was peripheral blood, taken 28 days after the second AZD1222 dose. These receptors all come from an adult who received the AZD1222 COVID-19 vaccine.

The chain joins TRBV7-2 to TRBJ2-7; TRBD2 aligns across 7 bases. The CDR3 is 14 amino acids. The germline V gene has CDR1 SGHTA and CDR2 FQGNSA. J gave up 3 bases and V 7 bases, and 9 bases lay outside the gene matches. CDR3 protein: CASTTQRGRYEQYF. The DNA for the CDR3 is TGTGCCAGCACCACCCAGCGGGGTCGCTACGAGCAGTACTTC.

This chain connects TRBV30 to TRBJ1-4; D not certain. Germline CDR1 reads GTSNPN; CDR2 reads SVGIG (reference sequence). V lost 4 bases to trimming and J lost 2 bases, with 8 bases between them. This CDR3 spans 13 amino acids. The CDR3 reads CAWNSGTNEKLFF. In DNA, the CDR3 is TGTGCCTGGAACAGTGGGACTAATGAAAAACTGTTTTTT.

The CDR3 nucleotides read TGTGCCAGCTGGGGGGGTAGACGCTCACCCCTCCACTTT. Translated: CASWGGRRSPLHF. This chain links TRBV28 with TRBJ1-6; D might be TRBD1 (5 bases). Per germline, CDR1 MDHEN and CDR2 SYDVKM. V lost 8 bases to trimming and J lost 10 bases, with 15 bases between them. The CDR3 covers 13 residues.

The V call is TRBV4-3, the J call TRBJ1-3; no clear D. Germline-derived CDR1 and CDR2 are LGHNA and YSLEER. The CDR3 is 14 residues long. The V and J ends lost 6 bases and 2 bases respectively, with 11 bases between them. This CDR3 is CASSLANTGNTIYF. CDR3 coding DNA: TGCGCCAGCAGTCTAGCTAATACTGGAAACACCATATATTTT.

The genes are TRBV29-1 and TRBJ2-2; 7 bases map to TRBD1. After removal of 7 bases from V and 5 bases from J, the junction contained 10 bases not matched to a gene. The germline gives CDR1 SQVTM, CDR2 ANQGSEA. The CDR3 is 14 residues long. The CDR3 loop reads CSASPGTDTGELFF. The DNA of the CDR3 is TGCAGCGCGTCTCCCGGGACAGATACCGGGGAGCTGTTTTTT.

The V and J genes are TRBV3-1 (or the pseudogene TRBV3-2) and TRBJ2-7; D remains ambiguous. The CDR3 totals 16 residues. Trimming pared 4 bases from V and 3 bases from J, leaving 19 bases between. Germline V gene data show CDR1 as LGHDT and CDR2 as YNNKEL (reference sequence). The CDR3 bases are TGTGCCAGCAGCCCCCCCATGGCAGGCCGTTTCTACGAGCAGTACTTC. Amino acids: CASSPPMAGRFYEQYF.

This clone was seen only once. V and J are TRBV28 and TRBJ2-1, with 7 bases that match TRBD2. CDR1 is MDHEN and CDR2 is SYDVKM in the germline V gene. The CDR3 covers 15 residues. The V segment lost 3 bases and the J segment 4 bases; nucleotides outside the gene matches: 6. The CDR3 DNA reads as TGTGCCAGCAGTTTGGTAGCGGGTATATACAATGAGCAGTTCTTC. It is translated as CASSLVAGIYNEQFF. The whole variable domain, remainder taken from reference TRBV28 and TRBJ2-1, is DVKVTQSSRYLVKRTGEKVFLECVQDMDHENMFWYRQDPGLGLRLIYFSYDVKMKEKGDIPEGYSVSREKKERFSLILESASTNQTSMYLCASSLVAGIYNEQFFGPGTRLTVL.

The chain joins TRBV27 to TRBJ1-1, with D perhaps matching TRBD1 (5 bases). V gave up 7 bases and J gave up 1 base, with 16 bases separating them. The CDR3 covers 15 residues. From germline, CDR1 is MNHEY and CDR2 SMNVEV (reference sequence). The CDR3 region is CASIPQGNANTEAFF. In nucleotides, the CDR3 is TGTGCCAGCATACCTCAGGGTAACGCGAACACTGAAGCTTTCTTT.

The rearrangement links TRBV5-1 to TRBJ2-2, with 8 bases aligning to TRBD2. The junction had 6 bases not matched to a gene; V was cut back by 0 bases and J by 2 bases. This CDR3 comprises 17 residues. Germline-derived CDR1 and CDR2 are SGHRS and YFSETQ. The CDR3 DNA reads TGCGCCAGCAGCTTGGCCGCGGGGGGAGCAAACACCGGGGAGCTGTTTTTT. Translated, it gives CASSLAAGGANTGELFF.

The chain links TRBV19 to TRBJ2-7; the match to TRBD2 covers 10 bases. The CDR3 covers 15 residues. J was trimmed by 2 bases and V by 5 bases; bases with no gene match: 6. CDR1 and CDR2 from the germline V gene are LNHDA and SQIVND (reference sequence). CDR3 protein: CASSSGSGRAYEQYF. The DNA for the CDR3 is TGTGCCAGTAGTTCCGGAAGCGGGAGGGCCTACGAGCAGTACTTC.

The V gene is TRBV2, the J gene TRBJ2-6, with TRBD2 matching 10 bases. V was clipped by 8 bases and J by 0 bases; unmatched bases: 7. The CDR3 is 17 residues long. CDR1 SNHLY and CDR2 FYNNEI come from the germline V gene. Here the CDR3 reads CASLSGGGISGANVLTF. CDR3 in DNA: TGTGCCAGCCTGAGCGGGGGGGGCATCTCTGGGGCCAACGTCCTGACTTTC.

The gene calls are TRBV3-1 (or the pseudogene TRBV3-2) and TRBJ1-1; D possibly corresponds to TRBD1 (6 bases). Trimming cost V 3 bases and J 1 base, with 12 bases left between them. The CDR3 runs to 15 residues. The germline V gene encodes CDR1 LGHDT and CDR2 YNNKEL (reference sequence). Written as DNA, the CDR3 is TGTGCCAGCAGCCAGGGGGCGGGTGGGAACACTGAAGCTTTCTTT. Protein product: CASSQGAGGNTEAFF.

The DNA of the CDR3 is TGTGCCAGCAGCGCCGGCTTCGGCGGGAATGAGCAGTTCTTC. Translated, it gives CASSAGFGGNEQFF. The chain joins TRBV9 to TRBJ2-1, with a possible D match to TRBD2 (5 bases). The length of the CDR3 is 14 residues. The V end lost 3 bases, the J end lost 7 bases, and 14 bases lay between the germline ends. Germline V lookup: CDR1 SGDLS, CDR2 YYNGEE.

The gene calls are TRBV21-1 and TRBJ1-5. TRBV21-1 is a known pseudogene. CDR3 length: 14 residues. The CDR3 protein is CASSKGWDSQPQHF. The CDR3, as DNA: TGTGCCAGCAGCAAAGGATGGGATTCTCAGCCCCAGCATTTT.

Only one count was recorded for this clone. V and J are TRBV7-2 and TRBJ2-1; 7 bases align to TRBD1. The V gene end was trimmed by 4 bases and the J gene end by 5 bases; junction bases not matched to a gene: 5. The CDR3 is made up of 14 amino acids. Germline V gene sequence: CDR1 SGHTA, CDR2 FQGNSA. The CDR3 DNA follows: TGTGCCAGCAGCTCGGGGACAGTGAACAATGAGCAGTTCTTC. Translating gives CASSSGTVNNEQFF.

The rearrangement joins TRBV6-6 to TRBJ2-5; D perhaps matches TRBD2 (7 bases). Germline loops: CDR1 MNHNY, CDR2 SVGAGI (reference sequence). V was clipped by 7 bases and J by 5 bases, with 14 bases between them. CDR3 length: 13 residues. In DNA form, the CDR3 reads TGTGCCAGCAAAACGGGGGGCCGGGAGACCCAGTACTTC. This sequence encodes CASKTGGRETQYF.